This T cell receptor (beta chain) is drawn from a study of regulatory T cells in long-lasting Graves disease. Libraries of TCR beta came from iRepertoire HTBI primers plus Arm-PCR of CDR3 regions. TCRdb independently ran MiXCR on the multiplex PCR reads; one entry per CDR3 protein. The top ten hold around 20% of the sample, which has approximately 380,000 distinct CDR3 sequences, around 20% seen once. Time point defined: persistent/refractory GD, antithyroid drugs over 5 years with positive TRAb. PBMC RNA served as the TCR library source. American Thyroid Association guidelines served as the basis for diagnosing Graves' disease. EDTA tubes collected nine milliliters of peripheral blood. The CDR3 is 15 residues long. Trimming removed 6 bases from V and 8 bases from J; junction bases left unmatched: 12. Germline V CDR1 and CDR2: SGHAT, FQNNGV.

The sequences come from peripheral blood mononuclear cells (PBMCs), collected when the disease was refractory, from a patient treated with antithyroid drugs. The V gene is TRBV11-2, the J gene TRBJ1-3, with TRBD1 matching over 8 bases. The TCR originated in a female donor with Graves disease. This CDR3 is CASRTDRGELDTIYF. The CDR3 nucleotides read TGTGCCAGCAGAACCGACAGGGGCGAATTAGACACCATATATTTT.